This entry features one T cell receptor beta chain sequence. The antigen remains unidentified. The junction does not match germline at one end; this may be a read error. The iRepertoire nested amplicon-rescue multiplex PCR amplified TCR alpha and beta CDR3s from RNA. For one-step reverse transcription and amplification, roughly 95-400 ng of tissue mRNA or PBMC total RNA was used. TCRdb re-derived calls from the multiplex PCR reads in MiXCR, one entry per CDR3 protein. The sample records 85,000 to 110,000 distinct CDR3 sequences, 29% being singletons. The germline V gene has CDR1 MNHNY and CDR2 SVGAGI (reference sequence). CDR3 size: 12 residues. The sample is drawn from a study of glioma-infiltrating T cells. Study-level findings and limits: Tissue and blood shared very few CDR3 sequences. Above-expected tissue-blood divergence occurred in all gliomas, most in low-grade ones.

The chain has TRBV6-6 and TRBJ2-3; 7 bases are a match to TRBD2. Specimen: glioma tissue, nonneoplastic brain tissue, or PBMCs (not recorded which). The clonotype originates from a human donor with low-grade glioma or glioblastoma, undergoing nonglioma brain surgery, or in good health (not recorded which). The CDR3 DNA is TGTGCCAGCTCACCAATGGGAGGGGTCGGCCCCTTT. It codes for CASSPMGGVGPF.